The clone carrying this T cell receptor beta chain was seen a single time. What it binds is unknown. Data came from immunoSEQ multiplex PCR; TCRdb stores just in-frame clones and leaves some out. The sample holds over 1.4 million clones; roughly 97% are singletons and the top ten take approximately 1%. This sample was taken from a study of shared clonotypes between healthy human individuals. The study's findings and limits: The sharing of 4.5% to 5.5% of naive CD4 clonotypes was seen across a few donors. Among non-shared clonotypes, generation probabilities were lower than among those shared by all four donors.

The CDR3 loop spans 14 amino acids. The V and J ends lost 4 bases and 2 bases respectively, with 11 bases between them. Germline-derived CDR1 and CDR2 are SGDLS and YYNGEE. The source of this sequence is a man under 40 in good health. Sequencing was carried out using naive CD4+ T cells sorted from blood. The sample's subset: CD45RA+ positively selected. The chain links TRBV9 to TRBJ2-3; no clear D gene. CDR3 nucleotides: TGTGCCAGCAGCCCCAAAACTTCCACAGATACGCAGTATTTT. It specifies CASSPKTSTDTQYF.